This T cell receptor (beta chain) was found in a study of T cell repertoires in aging, cancer and after chemotherapy. Amplification of TCR beta used genomic DNA extracted from peripheral blood. This clonotype ranks as medium-sized. V gave up 2 bases and J gave up 2 bases; unmatched junction bases: 4. This CDR3 has 15 residues. Germline-derived CDR1 and CDR2 are LNHDA and SQIVND (reference sequence). Rearranged V-D-J TRB sequences were amplified with a mixed TRB-A/B primer pool. In TCRdb, the multiplex PCR reads were re-called with MiXCR into one record per CDR3 protein. The table records around 1,400 distinct CDR3 sequences, about 25% of them present only once.

The TCR originated in a human donor with a blood cancer. J is TRBJ2-7 and V is TRBV19; 9 bases match TRBD1. Input material: blood. CDR3 nucleotides: TGTGCCAGTAGTATAATGAGACAGGGGGCCTACGAGCAGTACTTC. This codes for CASSIMRQGAYEQYF.